This T cell receptor (beta chain) was identified during a study of blood T cell repertoires in COVID-19. At the level of the study: Whether acute or convalescent, the COVID-19 samples came from the United States, Italy and Spain. T cells, B-cell-depleted T cells, or PBMCs supplied cDNA or gDNA.

V shed 4 bases and J shed 3 bases, with 9 bases lying between them. The CDR3 contains 13 residues. The germline V gene encodes CDR1 WNHNN and CDR2 SYGVQD (reference sequence). In the original processing: Amplification of reference gene primers provided the estimated nucleated cell counts. The assay was immunoSEQ multiplex PCR, and TCRdb's table has in-frame clones only and misses some. V and J calls and clone size are copied from that table; D and trimming were computed from the DNA. The sample lists more than 250,000 clones; 84% were seen once. The V and J genes are TRBV10-1 and TRBJ2-5, with D perhaps TRBD1 (5 bases). The receptor comes from a human donor in a cohort sampled during active COVID-19. The sample taken for sequencing was peripheral blood. The DNA for the CDR3 is TGCGCCAGCAGTGGGGTAGGGGAAGAGACCCAGTACTTC. The encoded protein is CASSGVGEETQYF.